The clone carrying this T cell receptor (beta chain) was seen many times. The antigen is unknown. This record comes from a study of T-cell memory formation after mild COVID-19. Trimming took 4 bases from V and 7 from J; bases not matched to a gene: 7. The CDR3 spans 14 residues. In germline, CDR1 is MNHEY, CDR2 SVGEGT. Using constant-segment primers, 5'RACE produced TCR alpha and TCR beta cDNA libraries carrying sample barcodes and UMIs. TCRdb re-called the 5' RACE reads with MiXCR, one entry per CDR3 protein. The table shows about 310,000 distinct CDR3 sequences, with 19% occurring only once. Study results and caveats: Some clones that responded were present in memory (sampled pre-infection), which suggests cross-reactive memory joined. Contracting CD8+ clones were enriched in EMRA, CD4+ mainly in CM and EM.

V is TRBV6-2 or TRBV6-3 and J is TRBJ2-4; 7 bases align to TRBD1. The TCR was taken from a man younger than 35 who had mild COVID-19 (a few samples of this study predate the infection). Cell type and time point are not known. The material sequenced was PBMCs or a T cell subset sorted from them (not recorded which). This CDR3 is CASSSNRGLNIQYF. CDR3 sequence (DNA): TGTGCCAGCAGTTCGAACAGGGGTTTGAACATTCAGTACTTC.